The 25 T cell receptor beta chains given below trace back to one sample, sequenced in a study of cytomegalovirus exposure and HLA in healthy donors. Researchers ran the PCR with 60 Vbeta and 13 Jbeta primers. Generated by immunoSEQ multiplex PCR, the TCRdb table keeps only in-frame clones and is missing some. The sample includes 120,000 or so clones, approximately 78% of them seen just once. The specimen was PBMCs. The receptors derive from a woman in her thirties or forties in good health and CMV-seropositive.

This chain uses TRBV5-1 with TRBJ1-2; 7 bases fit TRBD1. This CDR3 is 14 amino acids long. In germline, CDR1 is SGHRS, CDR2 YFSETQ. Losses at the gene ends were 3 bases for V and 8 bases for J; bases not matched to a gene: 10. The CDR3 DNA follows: TGCGCCAGCAGCTATGGAACAGGGGAGGAGGGCTACACCTTC. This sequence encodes CASSYGTGEEGYTF.

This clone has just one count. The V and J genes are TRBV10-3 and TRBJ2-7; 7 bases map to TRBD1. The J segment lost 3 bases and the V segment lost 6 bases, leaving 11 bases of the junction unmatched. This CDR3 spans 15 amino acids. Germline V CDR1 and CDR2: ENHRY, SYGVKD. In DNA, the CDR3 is TGTGCCATCAGCCGCACAAGGGACAGCGGCTACGAGCAGTACTTC. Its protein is CAISRTRDSGYEQYF.

CDR3 bases: TGTGCCAGCCGACAGGGACCCCTGGATCGAGAGCAGTACTTC. Amino acid sequence: CASRQGPLDREQYF. The V and J genes are TRBV19 and TRBJ2-7, with TRBD1 matching over 7 bases. The junction had 15 bases not matched to a gene; V was cut back by 9 bases and J by 7 bases. Germline-derived CDR1 and CDR2 are LNHDA and SQIVND (reference sequence). The CDR3 consists of 14 residues. The variable domain in full, completed from reference TRBV19 and TRBJ2-7, reads DGGITQSPKYLFRKEGQNVTLSCEQNLNHDAMYWYRQDPGQGLRLIYYSQIVNDFQKGDIAEGYSVSREKKESFPLTVTSAQKNPTAFYLCASRQGPLDREQYFGPGTRLTVT.

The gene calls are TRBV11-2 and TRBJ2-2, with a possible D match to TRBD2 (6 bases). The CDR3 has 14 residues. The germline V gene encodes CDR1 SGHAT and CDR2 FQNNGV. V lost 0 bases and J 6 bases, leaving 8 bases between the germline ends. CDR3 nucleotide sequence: TGTGCCAGCAGCTTAGAGTGGGGGGCCGGGGAGCTGTTTTTT. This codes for CASSLEWGAGELFF.

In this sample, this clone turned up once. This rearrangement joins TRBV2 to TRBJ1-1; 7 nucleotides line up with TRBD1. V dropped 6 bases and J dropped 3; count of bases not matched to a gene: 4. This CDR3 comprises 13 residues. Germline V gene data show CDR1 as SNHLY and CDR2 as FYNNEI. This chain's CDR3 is CASSLGQDTEAFF. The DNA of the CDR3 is TGTGCCAGCAGCCTCGGACAGGACACTGAAGCTTTCTTT.

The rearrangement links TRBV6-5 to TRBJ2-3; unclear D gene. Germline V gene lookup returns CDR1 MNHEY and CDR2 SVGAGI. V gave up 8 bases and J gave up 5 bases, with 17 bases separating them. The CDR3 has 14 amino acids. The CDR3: CASFSGAMVDTQYF. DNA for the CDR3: TGTGCCAGCTTCTCAGGCGCCATGGTAGATACGCAGTATTTT.

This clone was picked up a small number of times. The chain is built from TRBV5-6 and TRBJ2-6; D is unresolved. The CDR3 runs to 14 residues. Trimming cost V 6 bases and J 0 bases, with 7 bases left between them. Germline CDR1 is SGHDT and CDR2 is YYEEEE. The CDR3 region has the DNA TGTGCCAGCACCCTGTCCTCTGGGGCCAACGTCCTGACTTTC. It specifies CASTLSSGANVLTF.

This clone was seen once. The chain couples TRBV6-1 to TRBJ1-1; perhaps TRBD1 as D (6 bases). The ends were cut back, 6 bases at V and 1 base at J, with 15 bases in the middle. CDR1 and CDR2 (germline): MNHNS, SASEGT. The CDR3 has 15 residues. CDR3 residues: CASSQQGLGNTEAFF. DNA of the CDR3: TGTGCCAGCAGCCAACAGGGATTAGGGAACACTGAAGCTTTCTTT.

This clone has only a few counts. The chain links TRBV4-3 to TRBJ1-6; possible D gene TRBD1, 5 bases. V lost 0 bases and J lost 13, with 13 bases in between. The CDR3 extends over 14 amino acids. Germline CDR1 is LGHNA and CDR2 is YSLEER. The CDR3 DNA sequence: TGCGCCAGCAGCCAAGATCGCAGGGTTTTGCCCCTCCACTTT. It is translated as CASSQDRRVLPLHF.

CDR3: CASRAIYEQYF. The CDR3 DNA sequence: TGTGCCAGCAGAGCTATCTACGAGCAGTACTTC. This chain joins TRBV2 and TRBJ2-7; D remains unclear. Germline CDR1 is SNHLY and CDR2 is FYNNEI. The length of the CDR3 is 11 residues. V lost 6 bases and J 3 bases, leaving 6 bases between the germline ends.

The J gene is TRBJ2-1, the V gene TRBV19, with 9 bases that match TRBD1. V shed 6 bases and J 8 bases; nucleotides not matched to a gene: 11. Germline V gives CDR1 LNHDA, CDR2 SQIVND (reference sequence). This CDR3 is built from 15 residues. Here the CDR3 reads CASRGTGRDIDEQFF. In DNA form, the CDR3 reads TGTGCCAGTAGAGGGACAGGGAGGGATATCGATGAGCAGTTCTTC.

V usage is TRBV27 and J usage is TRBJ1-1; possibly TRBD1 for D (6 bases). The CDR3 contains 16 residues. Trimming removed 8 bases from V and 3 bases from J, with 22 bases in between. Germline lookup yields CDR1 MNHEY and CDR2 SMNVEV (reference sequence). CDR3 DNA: TGTGCCAGCCGTAGAGGGGGGGCAAGGTCCGACACTGAAGCTTTCTTT. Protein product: CASRRGGARSDTEAFF.

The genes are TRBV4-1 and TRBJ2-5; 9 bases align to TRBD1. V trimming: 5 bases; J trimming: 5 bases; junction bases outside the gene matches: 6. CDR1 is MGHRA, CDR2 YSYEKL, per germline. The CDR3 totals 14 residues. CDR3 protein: CASSYRDRDETQYF. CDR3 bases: TGCGCCAGCAGCTACCGGGACAGGGACGAGACCCAGTACTTC.

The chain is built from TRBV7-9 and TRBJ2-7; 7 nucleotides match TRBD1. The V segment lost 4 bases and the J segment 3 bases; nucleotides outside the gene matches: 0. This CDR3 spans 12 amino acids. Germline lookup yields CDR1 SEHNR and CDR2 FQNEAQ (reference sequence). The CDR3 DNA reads TGTGCCAGCAGCTGGGACAGCTACGAGCAGTACTTC. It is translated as CASSWDSYEQYF.

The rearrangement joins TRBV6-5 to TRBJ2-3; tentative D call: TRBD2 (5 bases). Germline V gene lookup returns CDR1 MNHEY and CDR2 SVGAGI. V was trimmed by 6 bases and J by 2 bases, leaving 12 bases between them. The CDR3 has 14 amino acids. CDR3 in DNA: TGTGCCAGCAGAGTAGGACTGTACACAGATACGCAGTATTTT. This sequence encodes CASRVGLYTDTQYF.

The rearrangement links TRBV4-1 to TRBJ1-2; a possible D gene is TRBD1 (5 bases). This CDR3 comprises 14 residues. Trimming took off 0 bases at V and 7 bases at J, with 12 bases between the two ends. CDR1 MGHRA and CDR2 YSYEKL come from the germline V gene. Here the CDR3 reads CASSQEGRVSGYTF. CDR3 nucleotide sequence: TGCGCCAGCAGCCAAGAGGGCAGGGTGAGTGGCTACACCTTC.

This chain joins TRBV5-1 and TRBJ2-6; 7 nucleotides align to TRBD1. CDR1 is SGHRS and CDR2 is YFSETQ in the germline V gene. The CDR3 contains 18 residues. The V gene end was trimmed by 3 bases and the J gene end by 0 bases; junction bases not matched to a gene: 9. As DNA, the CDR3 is TGCGCCAGCAGCTCGTGGGACAGTGTTAACTCTGGGGCCAACGTCCTGACTTTC. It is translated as CASSSWDSVNSGANVLTF.

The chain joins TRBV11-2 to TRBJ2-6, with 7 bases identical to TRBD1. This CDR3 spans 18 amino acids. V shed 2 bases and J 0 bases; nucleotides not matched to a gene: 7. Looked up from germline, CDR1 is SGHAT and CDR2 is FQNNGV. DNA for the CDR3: TGTGCCAGCAGCTTATACAGGGGCCCGAGCTCTGGGGCCAACGTCCTGACTTTC. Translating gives CASSLYRGPSSGANVLTF.

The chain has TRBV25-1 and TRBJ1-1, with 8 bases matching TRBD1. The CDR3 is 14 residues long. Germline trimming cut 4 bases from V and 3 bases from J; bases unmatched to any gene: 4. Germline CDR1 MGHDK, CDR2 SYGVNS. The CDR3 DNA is TGTGCCAGCAGTGCGGACAGGGTTTACACTGAAGCTTTCTTT. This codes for CASSADRVYTEAFF.

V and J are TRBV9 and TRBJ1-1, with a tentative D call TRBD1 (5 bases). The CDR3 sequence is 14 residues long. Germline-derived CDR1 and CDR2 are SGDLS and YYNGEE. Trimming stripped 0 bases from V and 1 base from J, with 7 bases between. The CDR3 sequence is CASSVGRGNTEAFF. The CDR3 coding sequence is TGTGCCAGCAGCGTAGGGAGGGGGAACACTGAAGCTTTCTTT.

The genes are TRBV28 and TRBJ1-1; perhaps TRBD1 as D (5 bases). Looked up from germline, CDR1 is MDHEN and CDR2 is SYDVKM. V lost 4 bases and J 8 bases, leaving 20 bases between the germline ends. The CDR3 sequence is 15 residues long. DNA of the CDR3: TGTGCCAGCAGTTACTCACGGGACTACATAAAAGAAGCTTTCTTT. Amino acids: CASSYSRDYIKEAFF.

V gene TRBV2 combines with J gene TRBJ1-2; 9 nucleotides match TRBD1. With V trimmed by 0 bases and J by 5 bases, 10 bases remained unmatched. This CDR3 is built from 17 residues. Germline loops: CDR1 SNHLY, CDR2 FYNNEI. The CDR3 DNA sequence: TGTGCCAGCAGTGAAGCGTACCCGGGGGACAGGGTTTATGGCTACACCTTC. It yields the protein CASSEAYPGDRVYGYTF.

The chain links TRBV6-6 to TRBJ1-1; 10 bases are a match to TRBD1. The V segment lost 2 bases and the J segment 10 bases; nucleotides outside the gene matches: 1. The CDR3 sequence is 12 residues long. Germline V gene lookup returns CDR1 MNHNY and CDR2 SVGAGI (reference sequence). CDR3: CASSYGTGVAFF. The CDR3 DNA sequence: TGTGCCAGCAGTTACGGGACAGGGGTAGCTTTCTTT.

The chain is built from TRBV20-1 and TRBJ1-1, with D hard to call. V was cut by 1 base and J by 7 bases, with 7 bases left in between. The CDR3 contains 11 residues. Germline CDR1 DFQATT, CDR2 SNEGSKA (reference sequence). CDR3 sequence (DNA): TGCAGTGCTAGAGCGGGAGATGAAGCTTTCTTT. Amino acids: CSARAGDEAFF.

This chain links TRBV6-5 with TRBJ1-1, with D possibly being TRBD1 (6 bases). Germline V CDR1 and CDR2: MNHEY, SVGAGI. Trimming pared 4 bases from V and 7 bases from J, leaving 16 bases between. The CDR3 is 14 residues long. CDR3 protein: CASSSVRGFIEAFF. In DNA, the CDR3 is TGTGCCAGCAGTTCGGTCAGGGGTTTTATTGAAGCTTTCTTT.